The present T cell receptor (beta chain) was sequenced within a study of T cells in narcolepsy. Overall study: Enrolled donors included narcolepsy type 1 or type 2 patients and healthy controls. Study observations and caveats: Comparing one patient's CSF and blood CD4+ clonotypes highlighted HCRT- and TRIB2-specific autoreactive clonotypes. Autoreactive clone sequences were missing from some blood memory CD4+ repertoires. Blood of same and different patients, but not healthy controls, reportedly held recurring autoreactive clonotypes.

The method was immunoSEQ multiplex PCR; TCRdb's version includes in-frame clones alone and lacks a portion of them. Among some 30,000 clones listed, about 89% were seen once. Germline V gives CDR1 SGHNT, CDR2 YENEEA. This CDR3 has 14 amino acids. V lost 0 bases and J 3 bases, leaving 9 bases between the germline ends. Comment on this clone: As yet, its antigen is unknown.

The chain employs TRBV11-3 and TRBJ2-7; D remains ambiguous. The sequencing sample was made of memory (CD45RA-) CD4+ T cells from blood. This TCR was recovered from a human donor in good health. The CDR3 nucleotides read TGTGCCAGCAGCTTAGATGGGCGAAACTACGAGCAGTACTTC. It codes for CASSLDGRNYEQYF. Variable domain in full (rest from reference TRBV11-3 and TRBJ2-7): EAGVVQSPRYKIIEKKQPVAFWCNPISGHNTLYWYLQNLGQGPELLIRYENEEAVDDSQLPKDRFSAERLKGVDSTLKIQPAELGDSAVYLCASSLDGRNYEQYFGPGTRLTVT.